The sequence of this TCR beta chain was determined in a study of T cells in Graves' hyperthyroidism and ophthalmopathy (dated by TCRdb to the late 2010s). Study-wide context: Peripheral blood was sampled at the time of initial diagnosis, prior to any treatment. In six Graves' hyperthyroidism patients, the study also compared T-cell repertoires from thyroid tissue with T-cell repertoires from blood. TCR Vbeta CDR3 sequencing of 120 to 150 peripheral blood samples (43 ophthalmopathy, 75 hyperthyroidism and roughly 17 progressor patients) is reported in the paper. Following sampling, methimazole starting at 30 mg daily was given to hyperthyroidism patients, and high-dose intravenous methylprednisolone was given to ophthalmopathy patients. Prospective prediction of ophthalmopathy was tested in an independent validation cohort consisting of some 18 hyperthyroidism patients and some 17 patients who later progressed to ophthalmopathy. TCR V-J signatures able to tell the groups apart were searched for in a discovery cohort of 95 to 100 patients, of whom more than 40 had Graves' ophthalmopathy and more than 55 had stable Graves' hyperthyroidism. The approximately 98 discovery patients were randomly divided into training and test sets at a 7:3 ratio.

Results the study describes overall, beyond this receptor: No statistical method was used to fix the sample size in advance, and group allocation was not hidden from the investigators. A 13 V-J signature model separated ophthalmopathy from stable hyperthyroidism, with around 91% sensitivity and about 81% specificity in cross-validation and 80%/75% in testing. Most expanded thyroid clonotypes (frequency above 0.001) were also detected in blood, suggesting blood repertoires may reflect thyroid immune responses. In validation, the model predicted progression to ophthalmopathy a median of approximately 6.3 months before onset, with about 71% sensitivity and about 72% specificity.

This clonotype was counted between two and nine times. The antigen it recognizes is unknown. No base quality values were provided; no much bigger clone lies one nucleotide off. Stable Graves' hyperthyroidism was defined as no progression to ophthalmopathy during 18 months of follow-up. Hyperthyroidism patients were newly diagnosed, with disease duration under 2 months, and aged 18 to 65 years. The study excluded patients with uncontrolled infections, other autoimmune diseases, pregnancy or lactation. Diagnoses were established on the basis of clinical symptoms, serum thyroxine and TRAb, thyroid ultrasound, and orbital computed tomography. PBMCs were separated from about 10 ml of fresh peripheral blood using Ficoll-Paque density gradient centrifugation. Trizol reagent was used to extract total RNA, and RNA quality was then checked on an Agilent 2100 Bioanalyzer. The germline V gene provides CDR1 SGHDN and CDR2 FVKESK. The CDR3 contains 17 residues, cysteine and phenylalanine counted. The only DNA kept is the CDR3, 51 bases in frame from the first base. V loses 0 bases, J loses 6 bases, and the germline ends lie 17 bases apart.

TCR beta CDR3 regions were amplified from RNA transcripts. The TCR CDR3 was subjected to a first round of RT-PCR using the HTBI primer set and the Qiagen OneStep RT-PCR kit. A second multiplex PCR round built the libraries, followed by size selection and purification. Paired-end sequencing of the libraries was performed with 100 bp reads on an Illumina HiSeq2000. In the paper's pipeline: SOAPnuke was used to process the raw data, throwing out any read that contained adapters or uncalled bases, had a mean Phred below 15, or lacked an exact constant-primer or identifier match. High-quality paired reads were merged with COPE v1.2.5, and unique nucleotide sequences were defined as clonotypes. Clonotypes were aligned to IMGT TRBV, TRBD and TRBJ reference segments using MiTCR v1.1. Only V-J combinations with frequency above 0.0001, covering 99.2% of repertoires, were analysed. A TCS score was defined as the ratio between F50 (clonal expansion) and ExV (chaos), using BLOSUM62-based TCRdist between CDR3 peptides within each V-J. Welch's t-statistics and random forest reduced roughly 530 V-J features to some 14, which were used in a naive Bayes classifier (R e1071). Thyroid-blood repertoire similarity was quantified with the Morisita-Horn index. TCRdb trimmed public reads at Q25 via fastp, called clones via MiXCR and kept in-frame beta chains. Merged by CDR3 protein, the rows form single entries marked with the most common genes and DNA. The V and J calls come from TCRdb's annotation, not from the publication. The sample contains roughly 700,000 distinct CDR3 sequences, 30% to 40% of them found a single time. Around a third of the sample goes to the ten largest clones.

The sequence was collected from a woman aged 40 to 50 with Graves' hyperthyroidism. The rearrangement joined TRBV14 to TRBJ2-2, and perhaps TRBD1 as D gene, on 5 matching bases. The sequenced sample consisted of blood. The nucleotide sequence reads as follows: TGTGCCAGCAGCCAAGACAGGGTTTCGGTATACGCCGGGGAGCTGTTTTTT. It specifies CASSQDRVSVYAGELFF. Supplemented by the reference TRBV14 and TRBJ2-2 proteins around the CDR3, the complete variable domain is EAGVTQFPSHSVIEKGQTVTLRCDPISGHDNLYWYRRVMGKEIKFLLHFVKESKQDESGMPNNRFLAERTGGTYSTLKVQPAELEDSGVYFCASSQDRVSVYAGELFFGEGSRLTVL.